This T cell receptor beta chain was found in a study of blood T cell repertoires in COVID-19. Study-wide background: In each case, the material was cDNA or gDNA derived from T cells, B-cell-depleted T cells, or PBMCs.

Per the study methods: Scientists estimated how many nucleated cells there were by amplifying reference gene primers. Here immunoSEQ multiplex PCR was the method, and the copy in TCRdb shows in-frame clones only, minus some. V, J and clone size derive from that table, while D and trimming were established from the DNA sequence. Of some 160,000 clones listed, roughly 90% are singletons. The sequencing input was peripheral blood. The sequence came from a man between 60 and 70 years old with acute or convalescent COVID-19.

The CDR3 nucleotides read TGCAGCGTTAGGGCGAGCGGGGGGACCGGGGGTGAGCAGTTCTTC. Amino acid sequence: CSVRASGGTGGEQFF. The V gene is TRBV29-1, the J gene TRBJ2-1, with TRBD2 identical over 9 bases. In germline, CDR1 is SQVTM, CDR2 ANQGSEA. The CDR3 loop spans 15 amino acids. The V gene end was trimmed by 5 bases and the J gene end by 9 bases; junction bases not matched to a gene: 14.